This T cell receptor beta chain is drawn from a study of PD-1 blockade in classical Hodgkin lymphoma. Overall study findings and caveats: Diversity similar to that of newly diagnosed patients was seen at baseline in complete responders. Unlike CD8+ TCR diversity, which did not rise significantly by C4D1, CD4+ TCR diversity did.

Data came from immunoSEQ multiplex PCR; TCRdb stores just in-frame clones and leaves some out. Of fewer than 15,000 clones in the sample, about 87% were seen once. Trimming pared 5 bases from V and 4 bases from J, leaving 12 bases between. This CDR3 is built from 14 residues. Germline CDR1 and CDR2: SNHLY and FYNNEI. A word on this clone: The antigen remains unidentified.

Each of the patients experienced relapse following autologous stem cell transplantation, and their brentuximab vedotin exposure differed. Classification of best responses gave complete response, partial response or progressive disease. The sequencing used peripheral blood mononuclear cells (PBMCs), collected at baseline. The gene calls are TRBV2 and TRBJ1-5; D may be TRBD1 (6 bases). The sequence derives from a human donor with classical Hodgkin lymphoma. The CDR3 loop reads CASSPQGGNQPQHF. The CDR3 DNA follows: TGTGCCAGCAGTCCACAGGGAGGGAATCAGCCCCAGCATTTT.